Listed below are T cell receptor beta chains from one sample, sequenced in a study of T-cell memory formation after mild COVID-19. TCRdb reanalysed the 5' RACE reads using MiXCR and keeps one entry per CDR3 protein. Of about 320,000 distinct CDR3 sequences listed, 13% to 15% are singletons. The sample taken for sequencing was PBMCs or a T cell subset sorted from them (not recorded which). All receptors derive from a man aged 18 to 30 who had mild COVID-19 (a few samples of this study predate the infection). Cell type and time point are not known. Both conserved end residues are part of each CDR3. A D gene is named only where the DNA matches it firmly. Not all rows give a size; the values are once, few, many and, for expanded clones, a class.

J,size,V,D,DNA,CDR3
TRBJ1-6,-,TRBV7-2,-,TGTGCCAGCAGCTTAGCGTTCGAGACAGAGTATAATTCACCCCTCCACTTT,CASSLAFETEYNSPLHF
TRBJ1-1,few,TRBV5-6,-,TGTGCCAGCAGCTTACGAGGGTGGCCTTTGAAGACTGAAGCTTTCTTT,CASSLRGWPLKTEAFF
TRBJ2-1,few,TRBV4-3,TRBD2,TGCGCCAGCAGCCAAGGGGTAGCGGGGGGGCTTTCGAATGAGCAGTTCTTC,CASSQGVAGGLSNEQFF
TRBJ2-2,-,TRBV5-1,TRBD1,TGCGCCAGCAGCTTGGCCCCAGGGGGAAATTCCGGGGAGCTGTTTTTT,CASSLAPGGNSGELFF
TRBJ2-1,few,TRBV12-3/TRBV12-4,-,TGTGCCAGCAGGTCCCGGGCCGGGGAGGAGGTTGAGCAGTTCTTC,CASRSRAGEEVEQFF
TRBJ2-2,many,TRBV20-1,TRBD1,TGCAGTGCTAGAGATACGAGACAGGGTGCCGGGGAGCTGTTTTTT,CSARDTRQGAGELFF
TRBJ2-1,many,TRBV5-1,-,TGCGCCAGCAGCTTGGGGGGGGTCTCCTACAATGAGCAGTTCTTC,CASSLGGVSYNEQFF
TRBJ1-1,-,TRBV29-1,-,TGCAGCGTTACCCGTCAGAACACTGAAGCTTTCTTT,CSVTRQNTEAFF
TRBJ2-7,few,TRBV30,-,TGTGCCTGGAGTCTGACAGCCAGGGAGCAGTACTTC,CAWSLTAREQYF
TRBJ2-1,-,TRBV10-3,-,TGTGCCATCAGGGAATCCTACAGGTTAAATGAGCAGTTCTTC,CAIRESYRLNEQFF
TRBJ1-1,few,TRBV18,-,TGTGCCAGCTCATCAGGGGTTTCGGCTGAAGCTTTCTTT,CASSSGVSAEAFF
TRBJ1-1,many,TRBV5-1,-,TGTGCCAGCAGCTTAGAGGGTAGCACTGAAGCTTTCTTT,CASSLEGSTEAFF
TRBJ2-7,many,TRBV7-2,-,TGTGCCAGCAGCCCCCAGAGTTCCTCCTACGAGCAGTACTTC,CASSPQSSSYEQYF